This T cell receptor (beta chain) originates from a study of T cells in Graves' hyperthyroidism and ophthalmopathy. This clonotype showed up just a few times. Its specificity is not known. Overall study results and limits: Classification by a 13 V-J model distinguished ophthalmopathy from stable hyperthyroidism. Most clonotypes expanded in thyroid above 0.001 were likewise present in blood.

Amplification targeted TCR beta CDR3 regions from RNA transcripts. HTBI primers were employed in a first-round RT-PCR of the TCR CDR3. TCRdb reprocessed the multiplex PCR reads with MiXCR, giving one entry per CDR3 protein. The profile shows approximately 740,000 distinct CDR3 sequences, 11% to 15% of them singletons. Germline V CDR1 and CDR2: SGHTA, FQGNSA. This CDR3 spans 18 amino acids. Trimming cost V 0 bases and J 4 bases; bases outside gene matches: 14. Exclusion of a patient resulted from uncontrolled infection, other autoimmune disease, pregnancy or lactation. The chain is built from TRBV7-2 and TRBJ2-7; TRBD2 matches 8 bases. The receptor was derived from a woman younger than 35 with Graves' hyperthyroidism. The sequenced sample consisted of blood. CDR3 residues: CASSLASGSFKLVYEQYF. The CDR3 DNA reads as TGTGCCAGCAGCTTAGCGAGCGGGAGTTTTAAGCTCGTATACGAGCAGTACTTC.